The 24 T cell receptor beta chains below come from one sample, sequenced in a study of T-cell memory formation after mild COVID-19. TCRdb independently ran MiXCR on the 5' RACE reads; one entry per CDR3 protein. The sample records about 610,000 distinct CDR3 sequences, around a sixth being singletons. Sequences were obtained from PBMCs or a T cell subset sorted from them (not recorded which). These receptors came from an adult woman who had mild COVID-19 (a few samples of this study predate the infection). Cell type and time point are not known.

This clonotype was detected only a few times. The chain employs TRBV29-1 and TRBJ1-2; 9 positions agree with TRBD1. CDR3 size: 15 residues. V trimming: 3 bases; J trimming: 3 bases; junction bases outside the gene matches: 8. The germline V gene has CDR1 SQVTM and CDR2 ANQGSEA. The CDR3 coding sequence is TGCAGCGTTGAGAGTCCTGACAGGGGGTACTATGGCTACACCTTC. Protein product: CSVESPDRGYYGYTF. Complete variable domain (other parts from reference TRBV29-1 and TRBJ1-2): SAVISQKPSRDICQRGTSLTIQCQVDSQVTMMFWYRQQPGQSLTLIATANQGSEATYESGFVIDKFPISRPNLTFSTLTVSNMSPEDSSIYLCSVESPDRGYYGYTFGSGTRLTVV.

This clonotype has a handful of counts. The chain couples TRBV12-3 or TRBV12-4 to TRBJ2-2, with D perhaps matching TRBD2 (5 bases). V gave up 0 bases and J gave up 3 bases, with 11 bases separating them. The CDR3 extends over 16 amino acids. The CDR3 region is CASSLARGQDTGELFF. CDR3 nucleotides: TGTGCCAGCAGTTTAGCGCGCGGGCAGGACACCGGGGAGCTGTTTTTT.

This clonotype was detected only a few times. The CDR3 region is CASSSEGRSEETQYF. CDR3 nucleotides: TGCGCCAGCAGCTCCGAGGGACGGTCGGAAGAGACCCAGTACTTC. The rearrangement joins TRBV5-1 to TRBJ2-5; D may be TRBD1 or TRBD2 (5 bases each). CDR1 and CDR2 from the germline V gene are SGHRS and YFSETQ. Trimming left V 3 bases short and J 3 bases short, with 15 bases between. The CDR3 consists of 15 residues.

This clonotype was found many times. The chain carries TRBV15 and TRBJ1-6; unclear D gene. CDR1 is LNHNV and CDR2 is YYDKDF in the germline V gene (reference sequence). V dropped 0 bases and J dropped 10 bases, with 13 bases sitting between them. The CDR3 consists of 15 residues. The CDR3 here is CATSRDGEGRSPLHF. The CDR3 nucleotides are TGTGCCACCAGCAGAGATGGGGAGGGCAGGTCACCCCTCCACTTT. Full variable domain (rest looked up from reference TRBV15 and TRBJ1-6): DAMVIQNPRYQVTQFGKPVTLSCSQTLNHNVMYWYQQKSSQAPKLLFHYYDKDFNNEADTPDNFQSRRPNTSFCFLDIRSPGLGDTAMYLCATSRDGEGRSPLHFGNGTRLTVT.

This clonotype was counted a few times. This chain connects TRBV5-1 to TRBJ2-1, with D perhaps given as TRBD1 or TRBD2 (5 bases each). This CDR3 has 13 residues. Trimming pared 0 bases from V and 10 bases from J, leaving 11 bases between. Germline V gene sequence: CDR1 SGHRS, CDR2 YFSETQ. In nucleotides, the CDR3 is TGCGCCAGCAGCTTGGGACCGGGACGAGAGCAGTTCTTC. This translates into CASSLGPGREQFF.

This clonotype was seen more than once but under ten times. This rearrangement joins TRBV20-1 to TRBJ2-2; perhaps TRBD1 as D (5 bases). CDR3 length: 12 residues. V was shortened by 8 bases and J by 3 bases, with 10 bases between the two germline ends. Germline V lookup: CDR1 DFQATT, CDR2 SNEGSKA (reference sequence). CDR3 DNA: TGCAGTTCCAAGACAGACACCGGGGAGCTGTTTTTT. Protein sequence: CSSKTDTGELFF.

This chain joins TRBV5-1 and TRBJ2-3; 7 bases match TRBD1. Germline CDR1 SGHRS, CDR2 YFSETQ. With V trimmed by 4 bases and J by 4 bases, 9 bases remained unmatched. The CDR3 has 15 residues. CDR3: CASSEGTAMADTQYF. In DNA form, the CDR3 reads TGCGCCAGCAGCGAGGGGACAGCCATGGCAGATACGCAGTATTTT.

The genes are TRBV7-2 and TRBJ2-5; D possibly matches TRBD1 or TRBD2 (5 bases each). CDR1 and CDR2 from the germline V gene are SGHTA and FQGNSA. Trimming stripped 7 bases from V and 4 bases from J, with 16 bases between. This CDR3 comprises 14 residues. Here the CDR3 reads CASNSMGEGETQYF. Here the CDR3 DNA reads TGTGCCAGCAACAGTATGGGGGAAGGAGAGACCCAGTACTTC. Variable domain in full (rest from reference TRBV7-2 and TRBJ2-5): GAGVSQSPSNKVTEKGKDVELRCDPISGHTALYWYRQSLGQGLEFLIYFQGNSAPDKSGLPSDRFSAERTGGSVSTLTIQRTQQEDSAVYLCASNSMGEGETQYFGPGTRLLVL.

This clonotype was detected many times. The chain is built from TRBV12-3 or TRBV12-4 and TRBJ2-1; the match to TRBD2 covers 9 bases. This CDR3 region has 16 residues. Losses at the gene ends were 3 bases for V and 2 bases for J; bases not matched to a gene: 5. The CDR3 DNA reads TGTGCCAGCAGTTTGGGGCTAGCGGGACCCTACAATGAGCAGTTCTTC. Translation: CASSLGLAGPYNEQFF.

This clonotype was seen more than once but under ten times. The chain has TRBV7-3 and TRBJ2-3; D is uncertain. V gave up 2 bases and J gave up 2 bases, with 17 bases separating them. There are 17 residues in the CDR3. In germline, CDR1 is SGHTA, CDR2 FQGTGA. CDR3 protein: CASSLYGLRGDTDTQYF. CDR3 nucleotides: TGTGCCAGCAGCTTATATGGCCTGCGCGGTGACACAGATACGCAGTATTTT.

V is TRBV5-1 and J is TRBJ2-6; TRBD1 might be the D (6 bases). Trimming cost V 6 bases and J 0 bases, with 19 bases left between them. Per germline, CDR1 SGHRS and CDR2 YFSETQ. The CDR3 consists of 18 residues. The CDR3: CASNGALQGTSGANVLTF. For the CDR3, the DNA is TGCGCCAGCAATGGGGCCTTACAGGGAACCTCTGGGGCCAACGTCCTGACTTTC. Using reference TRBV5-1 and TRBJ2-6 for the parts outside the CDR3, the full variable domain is KAGVTQTPRYLIKTRGQQVTLSCSPISGHRSVSWYQQTPGQGLQFLFEYFSETQRNKGNFPGRFSGRQFSNSRSEMNVSTLELGDSALYLCASNGALQGTSGANVLTFGAGSRLTVL.

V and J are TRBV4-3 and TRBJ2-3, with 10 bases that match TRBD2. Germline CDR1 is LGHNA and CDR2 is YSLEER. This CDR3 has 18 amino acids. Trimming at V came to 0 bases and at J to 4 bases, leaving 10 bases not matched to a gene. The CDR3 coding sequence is TGCGCCAGCAGCCAAGATCAAGCTAGCGGGAGTAACCCAGATACGCAGTATTTT. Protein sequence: CASSQDQASGSNPDTQYF.

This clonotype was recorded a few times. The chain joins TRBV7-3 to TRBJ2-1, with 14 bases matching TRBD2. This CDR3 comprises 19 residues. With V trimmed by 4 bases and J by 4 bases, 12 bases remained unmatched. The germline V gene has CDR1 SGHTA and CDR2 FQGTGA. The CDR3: CASSWVGTSGSIGYNEQFF. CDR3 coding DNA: TGTGCCAGCAGCTGGGTCGGGACTAGCGGGAGTATCGGGTACAATGAGCAGTTCTTC.

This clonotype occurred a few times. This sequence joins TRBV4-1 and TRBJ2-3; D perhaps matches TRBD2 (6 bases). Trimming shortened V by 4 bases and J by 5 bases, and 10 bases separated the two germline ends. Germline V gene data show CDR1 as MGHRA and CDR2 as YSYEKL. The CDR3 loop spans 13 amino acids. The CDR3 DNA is TGCGCCAGCAGCCGTGCAGCGGGAGATACGCAGTATTTT. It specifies CASSRAAGDTQYF.

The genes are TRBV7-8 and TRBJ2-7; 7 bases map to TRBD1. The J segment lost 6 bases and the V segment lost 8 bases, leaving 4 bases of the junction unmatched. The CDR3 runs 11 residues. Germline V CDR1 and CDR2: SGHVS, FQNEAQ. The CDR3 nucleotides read TGTGCCAGCTCGACAGGGTCCGAGCAGTACTTC. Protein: CASSTGSEQYF.

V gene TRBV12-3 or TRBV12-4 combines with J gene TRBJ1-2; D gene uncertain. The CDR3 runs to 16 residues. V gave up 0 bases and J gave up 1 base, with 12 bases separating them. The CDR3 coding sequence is TGTGCCAGCAGTTTAGCGTGGAGGGCAAGTAACTATGGCTACACCTTC. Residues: CASSLAWRASNYGYTF.

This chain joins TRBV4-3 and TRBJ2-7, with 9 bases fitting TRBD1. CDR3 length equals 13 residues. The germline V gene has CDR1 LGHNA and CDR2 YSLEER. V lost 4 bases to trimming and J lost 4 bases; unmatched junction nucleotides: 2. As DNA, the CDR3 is TGCGCCAGCAGCCTAGACAGGGGGTACGAGCAGTACGTC. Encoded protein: CASSLDRGYEQYV.

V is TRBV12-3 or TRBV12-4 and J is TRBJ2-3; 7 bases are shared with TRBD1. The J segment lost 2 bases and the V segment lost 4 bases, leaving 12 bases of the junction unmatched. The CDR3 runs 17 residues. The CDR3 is CASSSGQDNRFTDTQYF. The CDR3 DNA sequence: TGTGCCAGCAGTTCAGGACAGGATAATAGGTTCACAGATACGCAGTATTTT.

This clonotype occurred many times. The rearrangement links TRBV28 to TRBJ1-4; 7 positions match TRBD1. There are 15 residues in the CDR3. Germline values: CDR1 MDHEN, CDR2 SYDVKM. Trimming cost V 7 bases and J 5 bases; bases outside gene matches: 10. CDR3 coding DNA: TGTGCCAGCACCCCCGGAGACAGGGAAAATGAAAAACTGTTTTTT. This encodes CASTPGDRENEKLFF.

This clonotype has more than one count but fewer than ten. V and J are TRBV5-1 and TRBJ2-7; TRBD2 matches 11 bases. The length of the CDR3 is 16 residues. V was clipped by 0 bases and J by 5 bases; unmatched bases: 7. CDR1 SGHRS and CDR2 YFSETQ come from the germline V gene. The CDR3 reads CASSLVLAGGLDEQYF. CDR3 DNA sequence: TGCGCCAGCAGCTTGGTTTTAGCGGGGGGGCTCGACGAGCAGTACTTC.

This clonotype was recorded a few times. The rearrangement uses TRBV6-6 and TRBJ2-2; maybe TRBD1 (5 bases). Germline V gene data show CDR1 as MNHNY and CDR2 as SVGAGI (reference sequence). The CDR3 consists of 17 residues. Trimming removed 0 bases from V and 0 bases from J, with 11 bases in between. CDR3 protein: CASSYSSTASNTGELFF. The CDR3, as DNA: TGTGCCAGCAGTTACTCCTCGACAGCGTCGAACACCGGGGAGCTGTTTTTT.

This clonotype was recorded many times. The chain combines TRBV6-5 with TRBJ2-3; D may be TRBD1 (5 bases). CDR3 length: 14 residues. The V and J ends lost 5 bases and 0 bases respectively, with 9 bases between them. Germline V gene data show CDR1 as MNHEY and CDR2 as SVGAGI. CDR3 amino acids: CASSPGLSTDTQYF. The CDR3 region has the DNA TGTGCCAGCAGTCCAGGGCTAAGCACAGATACGCAGTATTTT.

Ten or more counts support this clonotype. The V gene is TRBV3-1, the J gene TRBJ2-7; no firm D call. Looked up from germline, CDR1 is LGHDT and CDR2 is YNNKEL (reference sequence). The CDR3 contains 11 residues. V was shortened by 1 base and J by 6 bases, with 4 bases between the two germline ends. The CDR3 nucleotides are TGTGCCAGCAGCCAAGCGGGCGAGCAGTACTTC. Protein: CASSQAGEQYF.

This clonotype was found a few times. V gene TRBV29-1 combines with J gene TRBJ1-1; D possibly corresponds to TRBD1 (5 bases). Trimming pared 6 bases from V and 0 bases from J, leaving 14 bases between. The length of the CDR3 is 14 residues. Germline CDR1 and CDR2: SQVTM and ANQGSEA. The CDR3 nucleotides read TGCAGCGTACTCCCGGGGACGGTGAACACTGAAGCTTTCTTT. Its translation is CSVLPGTVNTEAFF.